This entry features one TCR beta chain sequence. This entry comes from a study of T cell responses to AZD1222 COVID-19 vaccine. V lost 3 bases to trimming and J lost 3 bases; unmatched junction nucleotides: 8. From germline, CDR1 is DFQATT and CDR2 SNEGSKA (reference sequence). The CDR3 has 15 residues. Sequencing used immunoSEQ multiplex PCR; TCRdb keeps in-frame clones, though not all of them. The sample has some 150,000 clones, over 90% seen once. Material: peripheral blood, obtained 28 days after the second AZD1222 dose. This TCR was sampled from an adult who received the AZD1222 COVID-19 vaccine. The chain has TRBV20-1 and TRBJ2-3; TRBD2 matches at 8 bases. The CDR3: CSASRGGGRTDTQYF. The CDR3, as DNA: TGCAGTGCTAGTAGAGGCGGGGGGAGGACAGATACGCAGTATTTT.